This T cell receptor beta chain was retrieved from a study of shared clonotypes between healthy human individuals. Study-level background: Sampling drew on donors who were two women and three men aged 18 to 49. General study findings and limits: Though the depth was large, rarefaction showed that sorted-subset sequencing was incomplete.

CDR3 length: 18 residues. V dropped 1 base and J dropped 4; count of bases not matched to a gene: 8. Germline V CDR1 and CDR2: MGHDK, SYGVNS. As to this clone: Its antigen is currently unknown.

Sequencing used immunoSEQ multiplex PCR; TCRdb keeps in-frame clones, though not all of them. The profile shows around 2,000,000 clones, roughly 96% of them singletons. This TCR came from a man between 18 and 29 years old in good health. Material for sequencing was naive CD4+ T cells sorted from blood. Subset indicated: CD45RA+ positively selected. The genes are TRBV25-1 and TRBJ2-1; TRBD2 matches at 12 bases. As DNA, the CDR3 is TGTGCCAGCAGTGAATTGGTGGCTAGCGGGGGGGCTTACAATGAGCAGTTCTTC. Translation: CASSELVASGGAYNEQFF.